Following are 9 T cell receptor beta chains from one sample sequenced in a study of cytomegalovirus exposure and HLA in healthy donors (dated by TCRdb to the late 2010s). The library relied on the immunoSEQ multiplex PCR assay. For the multiplex PCR, a mixture combining 60 forward primers for TCR Vbeta segments and 13 reverse primers for TCR Jbeta segments was used. Entries here come from immuneACCESS through TCRdb and include only in-frame sequences with V and J called. Some clones fail to appear in such tables; in the studies checked, an unresolved V gene covers under half of the shortfall, and the cause of the remainder is unknown. This sample is represented by under 200,000 clones; 80% of them were singletons. In total, the top ten clones hold over 0.95% of the sample. The sequencing input was PBMCs. The source of these receptors is a woman between 50 and 59 years old in good health and CMV-seronegative.

The sample holds one count of this clone. The chain recombines TRBV11-2 with TRBJ2-1, with 10 bases identical to TRBD1. Trimming cost V 6 bases and J 1 base; bases outside gene matches: 9. From germline, CDR1 is SGHAT and CDR2 FQNNGV. The CDR3 spans 17 residues. In DNA, the CDR3 is TGTGCCAGCAGAAACCTCGGGGGACAGGGGTCCTACAATGAGCAGTTCTTC. This translates into CASRNLGGQGSYNEQFF. The full variable domain, in which reference TRBV11-2 and TRBJ2-1 provide the parts outside the CDR3, is EAGVAQSPRYKIIEKRQSVAFWCNPISGHATLYWYQQILGQGPKLLIQFQNNGVVDDSQLPKDRFSAERLKGVDSTLKIQPAKLEDSAVYLCASRNLGGQGSYNEQFFGPGTRLTVL.

The gene calls are TRBV6-1 and TRBJ2-7; no firm D call. Trimming left V 3 bases short and J 3 bases short, with 12 bases between. CDR3 length: 14 residues. In germline, CDR1 is MNHNS, CDR2 SASEGT. The CDR3, as DNA: TGTGCCAGCAGTGAGTCGGTTAGTCTCTACGAGCAGTACTTC. Translating gives CASSESVSLYEQYF.

Here the CDR3 reads CASSLRGQKNIQYF. Here the CDR3 DNA reads TGTGCCAGCAGCTTGAGGGGACAGAAAAACATTCAGTACTTC. This chain uses TRBV5-6 with TRBJ2-4; 7 positions agree with TRBD1. CDR3 length: 14 amino acids. Trimming took 1 base from V and 4 from J; bases not matched to a gene: 2. Germline CDR1 is SGHDT and CDR2 is YYEEEE.

The CDR3 sequence: CASSASGTGNSEQYF. The CDR3 nucleotides read TGTGCCAGCAGTGCGTCCGGGACAGGGAACTCCGAGCAGTACTTC. The chain combines TRBV6-4 with TRBJ2-7; TRBD1 agrees at 9 bases. Unmatched junction bases numbered 10, after V lost 4 bases and J lost 6 bases. The CDR3 is made up of 15 amino acids. The germline V gene encodes CDR1 MRHNA and CDR2 SNTAGT.

The J gene is TRBJ2-7, the V gene TRBV7-6; a weak D match, TRBD1 (5 bases). This CDR3 comprises 15 residues. Per the germline V gene, CDR1 is SGHVS and CDR2 is FNYEAQ. With 6 bases removed from V and 2 bases from J, the gap between germline ends came to 17 bases. The chain's CDR3 is CASRPLPRETYEQYF. The CDR3 nucleotides read TGTGCCAGCAGGCCGTTACCCAGGGAAACCTACGAGCAGTACTTC. Looking up the rest from reference TRBV7-6 and TRBJ2-7 gives the full variable domain: GAGVSQSPRYKVTKRGQDVALRCDPISGHVSLYWYRQALGQGPEFLTYFNYEAQQDKSGLPNDRFSAERPEGSISTLTIQRTEQRDSAMYRCASRPLPRETYEQYFGPGTRLTVT.

The rearrangement uses TRBV6-5 and TRBJ2-7, with a tentative D call TRBD1 (5 bases). The CDR3 contains 14 residues. Per germline, CDR1 MNHEY and CDR2 SVGAGI. V lost 4 bases, J lost 1 base, and 11 bases lay in between. The CDR3 nucleotides are TGTGCCAGCAGTTTCCAGGGTGTTTCCTACGAGCAGTACTTC. It encodes CASSFQGVSYEQYF.

The V call is TRBV18, the J call TRBJ2-6; TRBD1 is a possible D gene (6 bases). The CDR3 has 16 residues. Germline V gene lookup returns CDR1 KGHSH and CDR2 LQKENI. V was trimmed by 2 bases and J by 2 bases, leaving 10 bases between them. The CDR3 region has the DNA TGTGCCAGCTCACCATCGAAGGGGGCTGGGGCCAACGTCCTGACTTTC. Translating gives CASSPSKGAGANVLTF.

The rearrangement joins TRBV7-3 to TRBJ2-2; 7 nucleotides agree with TRBD2. In germline, CDR1 is SGHTA, CDR2 FQGTGA. Trimming cost V 3 bases and J 3 bases; bases outside gene matches: 4. There are 15 residues in the CDR3. CDR3 region: CASSFQAGYTGELFF. The CDR3 nucleotides are TGTGCCAGCAGCTTTCAAGCGGGGTACACCGGGGAGCTGTTTTTT.

This clone appeared once. V and J are TRBV11-1 and TRBJ2-1; 8 bases line up with TRBD1. This CDR3 has 13 residues. Unmatched junction bases numbered 4, after V lost 6 bases and J lost 6 bases. Germline-derived CDR1 and CDR2 are SGHAT and FQDESV (reference sequence). The CDR3 DNA reads as TGTGCCAGCAGTGGACAGGGACGCAATGAGCAGTTCTTC. This codes for CASSGQGRNEQFF.